One and the same sample provided the 24 T cell receptor beta chains below, sequenced in a study of blood T cell repertoires in COVID-19. TCRdb's table, derived via immunoSEQ multiplex PCR, lists solely in-frame clones and lacks some. This sample has 68,000 or so clones, with about 82% found just once. Sequencing was carried out using peripheral blood. The receptor source for this set is a man aged 50 to 60 with acute or convalescent COVID-19.

V usage is TRBV3-1 (or the pseudogene TRBV3-2) and J usage is TRBJ2-1, with 10 bases aligning to TRBD2. V lost 1 base, J lost 7 bases, and 4 bases stayed unmatched. The CDR3 is 15 residues long. Germline values: CDR1 LGHDT, CDR2 YNNKEL (reference sequence). CDR3 residues: CASSQGLAGENEQFF. CDR3 DNA sequence: TGTGCCAGCAGCCAAGGGCTAGCGGGAGAGAATGAGCAGTTCTTC.

The DNA of the CDR3 is TGTGCCAGCAGTGAGTGGGACTATGCGGGAGAGCAGTACTTC. It translates to CASSEWDYAGEQYF. The V and J genes are TRBV7-8 and TRBJ2-7; 7 nucleotides match TRBD2. Losses at the gene ends were 6 bases for V and 7 bases for J; bases not matched to a gene: 12. CDR3 length: 14 residues. CDR1 is SGHVS and CDR2 is FQNEAQ in the germline V gene.

The V and J genes are TRBV19 and TRBJ2-3; 7 nucleotides match TRBD1. Germline assignment: CDR1 LNHDA and CDR2 SQIVND (reference sequence). The J segment lost 6 bases and the V segment lost 4 bases, leaving 4 bases of the junction unmatched. CDR3 size: 13 residues. In DNA, the CDR3 is TGTGCCAGTAGTACAGGGGGAGTGGATACGCAGTATTTT. Encoded protein: CASSTGGVDTQYF.

V gene TRBV6-5 combines with J gene TRBJ1-2; 10 nucleotides match TRBD1. The CDR3 is 14 amino acids. V trimming: 7 bases; J trimming: 4 bases; junction bases outside the gene matches: 6. Germline CDR1 MNHEY, CDR2 SVGAGI. CDR3 nucleotides: TGTGCCAGCACCGGGACAGGGGAAGGCTATGGCTACACCTTC. Encoded protein: CASTGTGEGYGYTF.

This chain links TRBV2 with TRBJ1-5; 7 nucleotides line up with TRBD1. The length of the CDR3 is 12 residues. Trimming at V came to 7 bases and at J to 6 bases, leaving 3 bases not matched to a gene. Germline V gene data show CDR1 as SNHLY and CDR2 as FYNNEI. The CDR3 region has the DNA TGTGCCAGCACTAGGGACAGTCAGCCCCAGCATTTT. As protein: CASTRDSQPQHF.

The sample holds a few counts of this clone. The CDR3 spells CASSEEVRAESSYNEQFF. The CDR3 DNA follows: TGTGCCAGCAGTGAAGAGGTGCGGGCGGAGAGCTCCTACAATGAGCAGTTCTTC. This chain uses TRBV6-1 with TRBJ2-1; possible D gene TRBD2, 5 bases. Germline assignment: CDR1 MNHNS and CDR2 SASEGT. The CDR3 is 18 amino acids. V lost 1 base and J lost 0, with 16 bases in between.

This clone was picked up one time. The CDR3 bases are TGTGCCAGCAGCTTGCCGGGGGGGAAAGAGACCCAGTACTTC. This translates into CASSLPGGKETQYF. The rearrangement joins TRBV5-6 to TRBJ2-5; TRBD2 agrees at 8 bases. J lost 3 bases, V lost 1 base, and 2 bases had no gene match. Germline V lookup: CDR1 SGHDT, CDR2 YYEEEE. CDR3 length: 14 residues.

The chain employs TRBV27 and TRBJ2-3; 7 bases fit TRBD1. After removal of 5 bases from V and 7 bases from J, the junction contained 9 bases not matched to a gene. In germline, CDR1 is MNHEY, CDR2 SMNVEV (reference sequence). The CDR3 has 14 residues. The chain's CDR3 is CASSPDSGGNTQYF. CDR3 in DNA: TGTGCCAGCAGTCCGGACTCAGGGGGAAATACGCAGTATTTT.

The chain links TRBV11-2 to TRBJ1-5, with 9 bases that match TRBD1. In germline, CDR1 is SGHAT, CDR2 FQNNGV. V was pared by 3 bases and J by 7 bases, with 10 bases of the junction left unmatched. The CDR3 runs to 16 residues. The DNA for the CDR3 is TGTGCCAGCAGCTTGGGGGGACAGGGCGGAGGGCAGCCCCAGCATTTT. It yields the protein CASSLGGQGGGQPQHF.

The chain recombines TRBV4-1 with TRBJ2-7; 13 positions match TRBD2. The V and J ends lost 1 base and 5 bases, in that order; junction bases with no gene match: 11. In germline, CDR1 is MGHRA, CDR2 YSYEKL. This CDR3 is 18 amino acids long. CDR3 bases: TGCGCCAGCAGCCAAGTGGAGACGGGACTAGCGGGAAGGAACGAGCAGTACTTC. Its translation: CASSQVETGLAGRNEQYF.

This clone was observed a single time. V gene TRBV24-1 combines with J gene TRBJ2-3, with TRBD1 identical over 8 bases. Germline CDR1 KGHDR, CDR2 SFDVKD. This CDR3 is 16 amino acids long. The V and J ends lost 2 bases and 3 bases, in that order; junction bases with no gene match: 6. The DNA of the CDR3 is TGTGCCACCAGTGATTCCACCAGGGGGCGGACAGATACGCAGTATTTT. Protein product: CATSDSTRGRTDTQYF.

The J gene is TRBJ2-7, the V gene TRBV5-3, with D possibly TRBD2 on 6 matching bases. TRBV5-3 is given ORF status, its function remaining uncertain. Trimming cost V 4 bases and J 5 bases, with 13 bases left between them. The CDR3 loop spans 13 amino acids. As DNA, the CDR3 is TGTGCCAGAAGCCACCTGGGGGGAGACGAGCAGTACTTC. Protein product: CARSHLGGDEQYF.

The chain carries TRBV7-2 and TRBJ2-7; 8 bases line up with TRBD2. The CDR3 runs 15 residues. CDR1 and CDR2 (germline): SGHTA, FQGNSA. The V gene end was trimmed by 4 bases and the J gene end by 3 bases; junction bases not matched to a gene: 8. For the CDR3, the DNA is TGTGCCAGCAGCTCCGTCGGGGGGGGGTTCTACGAGCAGTACTTC. It encodes CASSSVGGGFYEQYF.

The chain recombines TRBV10-2 with TRBJ2-5, with 8 bases lining up with TRBD2. J lost 5 bases, V lost 7 bases, and 15 bases had no gene match. Germline V gene data show CDR1 as WSHSY and CDR2 as SAAADI. This CDR3 is built from 16 residues. As DNA, the CDR3 is TGCGCCAGCAAATACGGGGGGGCGCAATACGGGGAGACCCAGTACTTC. Encoded protein: CASKYGGAQYGETQYF.

V and J are TRBV9 and TRBJ2-6; TRBD2 matches at 9 bases. The ends lost 4 bases at V and 0 bases at J; junction bases unmatched: 20. The length of the CDR3 is 22 residues. The V gene's germline CDR1 is SGDLS and CDR2 YYNGEE. The CDR3 spells CASSPYGTRGRGGLSGANVLTF. The CDR3 nucleotides read TGTGCCAGCAGCCCCTATGGAACTCGCGGGCGGGGGGGGCTCTCTGGGGCCAACGTCCTGACTTTC.

The J gene is TRBJ2-7, the V gene TRBV7-2; 9 nucleotides match TRBD2. With 1 base clipped from V and 2 bases from J, the junction kept 6 bases outside the gene matches. CDR1 SGHTA and CDR2 FQGNSA come from the germline V gene. There are 16 residues in the CDR3. CDR3 nucleotide sequence: TGTGCCAGCAGCTTAGAAGGGGCTAGCGGGGCCTACGAGCAGTACTTC. Amino acids: CASSLEGASGAYEQYF.

The V call is TRBV21-1, the J call TRBJ2-6; the DNA was not compared with TRBD1, the D call given in the table. TRBV21-1 is a recognized pseudogene. The CDR3 extends over 20 amino acids. The CDR3 protein is CASSNRRTGRPNSGANVLTF. As DNA, the CDR3 is TGTGCCAGCAGCAATCGTCGGACAGGGCGACCGAACTCTGGGGCCAACGTCCTGACTTTC.

This sequence joins TRBV27 and TRBJ2-1; 8 bases are a match to TRBD2. The V and J ends lost 3 bases and 6 bases, in that order; junction bases with no gene match: 4. The CDR3 is 14 amino acids. Per the germline V gene, CDR1 is MNHEY and CDR2 is SMNVEV (reference sequence). The CDR3: CASSFPGLGNEQFF. In DNA, the CDR3 is TGTGCCAGCAGTTTCCCGGGACTAGGCAATGAGCAGTTCTTC.

The chain couples TRBV27 to TRBJ2-3, with 7 bases lining up with TRBD2. The CDR3 loop spans 16 amino acids. V trimming: 5 bases; J trimming: 2 bases; junction bases outside the gene matches: 10. Germline V gene sequence: CDR1 MNHEY, CDR2 SMNVEV (reference sequence). Written as DNA, the CDR3 is TGTGCCAGCAGTCGTCCCGGGGGACTACTCACAGATACGCAGTATTTT. It yields the protein CASSRPGGLLTDTQYF.

This sequence joins TRBV2 and TRBJ2-1, with 10 nucleotides matching TRBD2. V dropped 3 bases and J dropped 4; count of bases not matched to a gene: 6. There are 16 residues in the CDR3. Germline V gene lookup returns CDR1 SNHLY and CDR2 FYNNEI. CDR3 nucleotides: TGTGCCAGCAGTGAGTGGGGGACTAGCGCGTACAATGAGCAGTTCTTC. Translation gives CASSEWGTSAYNEQFF.

The genes are TRBV18 and TRBJ1-1; 9 nucleotides line up with TRBD1. This CDR3 contains 16 residues. Trimming cost V 2 bases and J 5 bases; bases outside gene matches: 9. Germline V gene lookup returns CDR1 KGHSH and CDR2 LQKENI. The CDR3 bases are TGTGCCAGCTCACCATGGGAGTCGGGACAGGGAACTGAAGCTTTCTTT. This sequence encodes CASSPWESGQGTEAFF. Drawing the rest from reference TRBV18 and TRBJ1-1, the complete variable domain is NAGVMQNPRHLVRRRGQEARLRCSPMKGHSHVYWYRQLPEEGLKFMVYLQKENIIDESGMPKERFSAEFPKEGPSILRIQQVVRGDSAAYFCASSPWESGQGTEAFFGQGTRLTVV.

This chain connects TRBV28 to TRBJ1-1; 7 nucleotides align to TRBD1. Germline V gene lookup returns CDR1 MDHEN and CDR2 SYDVKM. V was clipped by 10 bases and J by 9 bases; unmatched bases: 17. The CDR3 totals 14 residues. CDR3 DNA: TGTGCCACCCTAAACCCTGGGACAGTCCGTAAAGCTTTCTTT. It yields the protein CATLNPGTVRKAFF. Supplemented by reference TRBV28 and TRBJ1-1, the full variable domain reads DVKVTQSSRYLVKRTGEKVFLECVQDMDHENMFWYRQDPGLGLRLIYFSYDVKMKEKGDIPEGYSVSREKKERFSLILESASTNQTSMYLCATLNPGTVRKAFFGQGTRLTVV.

V gene TRBV5-1 combines with J gene TRBJ1-4; 7 nucleotides line up with TRBD1. CDR3 length: 15 amino acids. The V gene end was trimmed by 4 bases and the J gene end by 7 bases; junction bases not matched to a gene: 10. Germline V CDR1 and CDR2: SGHRS, YFSETQ. CDR3 bases: TGCGCCAGCAGCGGAACAGGGGAAAGGGGTGAAAAACTGTTTTTT. Amino acids: CASSGTGERGEKLFF. Looking up the rest from reference TRBV5-1 and TRBJ1-4 gives the full variable domain: KAGVTQTPRYLIKTRGQQVTLSCSPISGHRSVSWYQQTPGQGLQFLFEYFSETQRNKGNFPGRFSGRQFSNSRSEMNVSTLELGDSALYLCASSGTGERGEKLFFGSGTQLSVL.

The gene calls are TRBV12-3 or TRBV12-4 and TRBJ2-5; no definite D call. There are 12 residues in the CDR3. V lost 7 bases, J lost 6 bases, and 12 bases lay in between. The CDR3 nucleotides read TGTGCCAGCACCCACACTACGCAGACCCAGTACTTC. Its protein product is CASTHTTQTQYF.